This entry lists 20 T cell receptor beta chains sequenced from one sample in a study of PD-1 blockade in classical Hodgkin lymphoma (dated by TCRdb to the early 2020s). To prepare the library, the immunoSEQ multiplex PCR assay was applied. The clones in this table, taken by TCRdb from immuneACCESS, are in-frame only. Not every clone is retained; where verified, under half of the shortfall comes from an unresolved V gene, and the cause of the rest is unknown. The sample profile shows over 25,000 clones; roughly 85% of them were found once. The ten biggest clones cover about 21% of the sample. The time point label corresponds to: cycle 2 day 1 (C2D1) of nivolumab. Every trial patient had relapsed following autologous stem cell transplantation, and prior brentuximab vedotin exposure was what differed among cohorts A, B and C. Here the sequenced sample was peripheral blood mononuclear cells (PBMCs), taken before the second cycle of nivolumab. These receptors were taken from a human donor with classical Hodgkin lymphoma.

This rearrangement joins TRBV20-1 to TRBJ1-2; D is uncertain. Germline V CDR1 and CDR2: DFQATT, SNEGSKA (reference sequence). CDR3 length equals 9 residues. V was cut by 6 bases and J by 8 bases, with 7 bases left in between. As DNA, the CDR3 is TGCAGTGCGAGACTAGGCTACACCTTC. Protein: CSARLGYTF.

The sample holds a few counts of this clone. The CDR3 sequence is CASSPAGTFSGNTIYF. CDR3 bases: TGTGCCAGCTCACCGGCAGGGACCTTCTCTGGAAACACCATATATTTT. This rearrangement joins TRBV18 to TRBJ1-3; the D gene is possibly TRBD1 (5 bases). V gave up 3 bases and J gave up 0 bases, with 12 bases separating them. This CDR3 comprises 16 residues. Germline V gives CDR1 KGHSH, CDR2 LQKENI.

CDR3 region: CASSQDPASVDEQYF. The CDR3 DNA reads TGCGCCAGCAGCCAAGATCCCGCATCCGTCGACGAGCAGTACTTC. The chain combines TRBV4-3 with TRBJ2-7, with unresolved D. Germline CDR1 and CDR2: LGHNA and YSLEER. The CDR3 has 15 amino acids. Trimming took off 0 bases at V and 5 bases at J, with 14 bases between the two ends.

The CDR3, as DNA: TGTGCCAGCAGCTTGCTAGGGGCCGGAAACACCATATATTTT. Translation: CASSLLGAGNTIYF. The chain joins TRBV5-6 to TRBJ1-3; tentatively, D is TRBD1 (5 bases). Germline lookup yields CDR1 SGHDT and CDR2 YYEEEE. The CDR3 length is 14 residues. The ends were cut back, 1 base at V and 4 bases at J, with 9 bases in the middle.

This clone turned up a few times. The V gene is TRBV4-2, the J gene TRBJ1-3; D gene uncertain. Per the germline V gene, CDR1 is LGHNA and CDR2 is YNFKEQ. V lost 1 base, J lost 6 bases, and 4 bases lay in between. This CDR3 is 12 amino acids long. The CDR3 sequence is CASSQGVNTIYF. In DNA form, the CDR3 reads TGTGCCAGCAGCCAAGGGGTAAACACCATATATTTT.

By its share, this clone is medium-sized. V gene TRBV19 combines with J gene TRBJ2-1; 8 bases match TRBD2. CDR1 LNHDA and CDR2 SQIVND come from the germline V gene (reference sequence). V lost 5 bases to trimming and J lost 12 bases; unmatched junction nucleotides: 9. The CDR3 is made up of 13 amino acids. CDR3 coding DNA: TGTGCCAGTAGTCCAGGACCCGGGGGGGTGCAGTTCTTC. Translated, it gives CASSPGPGGVQFF.

J is TRBJ1-1 and V is TRBV6-1, with D maybe TRBD1 (5 bases). This CDR3 comprises 11 residues. Germline V CDR1 and CDR2: MNHNS, SASEGT. V lost 5 bases and J 11 bases, leaving 12 bases between the germline ends. This CDR3 reads CASSYGARAFF. CDR3 nucleotides: TGTGCCAGCAGTTATGGGGCACGGGCTTTCTTT.

The chain recombines TRBV5-1 with TRBJ2-4, with D perhaps matching TRBD2 (5 bases). Germline CDR1 and CDR2: SGHRS and YFSETQ. Trimming shortened V by 4 bases and J by 6 bases, and 5 bases separated the two germline ends. The CDR3 extends over 11 amino acids. CDR3 bases: TGCGCCAGCAGCAGCGGAAACATTCAGTACTTC. It yields the protein CASSSGNIQYF.

The chain joins TRBV5-4 to TRBJ1-2, with a tentative D call TRBD1 (6 bases). V dropped 4 bases and J dropped 7 bases, with 17 bases sitting between them. The CDR3 length is 14 residues. In germline, CDR1 is SGHNT, CDR2 YYREEE (reference sequence). The CDR3 coding sequence is TGTGCCAGCAGCACCGGGGCGGGGGCGCCTGGCTACACCTTC. Its translation: CASSTGAGAPGYTF.

The chain recombines TRBV6-6 with TRBJ2-5, with D tentatively TRBD1 (5 bases). The CDR3 sequence is 13 residues long. V lost 2 bases and J 5 bases, leaving 9 bases between the germline ends. Germline V gives CDR1 MNHNY, CDR2 SVGAGI (reference sequence). The CDR3 protein is CASSYPNRETQYF. DNA of the CDR3: TGTGCCAGCAGTTACCCCAACAGGGAGACCCAGTACTTC.

The genes are TRBV10-3 and TRBJ1-6; 7 positions agree with TRBD1. CDR1 and CDR2 (germline): ENHRY, SYGVKD. This CDR3 region has 14 residues. The J segment lost 8 bases and the V segment lost 5 bases, leaving 6 bases of the junction unmatched. The CDR3: CAISRRDRDSPLHF. CDR3 nucleotide sequence: TGTGCCATCAGTCGTCGGGACAGAGATTCACCCCTCCACTTT.

The gene calls are TRBV5-4 and TRBJ1-2, with a possible D match to TRBD1 (6 bases). CDR3 length: 13 residues. Germline CDR1 SGHNT, CDR2 YYREEE (reference sequence). V shed 1 base and J shed 8 bases, with 12 bases lying between them. The CDR3 spells CASSLYDRRGYTF. The CDR3 nucleotides are TGTGCCAGCAGCTTGTATGACAGGCGGGGCTACACCTTC.

The chain employs TRBV5-6 and TRBJ1-3, with D possibly TRBD1 on 6 matching bases. CDR3 length equals 15 residues. The V and J ends lost 0 bases and 2 bases respectively, with 9 bases between them. Germline CDR1 reads SGHDT; CDR2 reads YYEEEE. This chain's CDR3 is CASSLGWGPGNTIYF. The CDR3 DNA is TGTGCCAGCAGCTTGGGATGGGGGCCTGGAAACACCATATATTTT.

The chain recombines TRBV12-5 with TRBJ2-3; 11 bases line up with TRBD2. Germline CDR1 is LGHNT and CDR2 is FRNRAP. The CDR3 loop spans 16 amino acids. Trimming at V came to 6 bases and at J to 0 bases, leaving 5 bases not matched to a gene. The CDR3: CASGRGTSGSTDTQYF. DNA for the CDR3: TGTGCTAGTGGAAGAGGGACTAGCGGAAGCACAGATACGCAGTATTTT.

This clone was detected a few times. The chain combines TRBV6-4 with TRBJ2-2; TRBD1 matches at 7 bases. This CDR3 has 13 amino acids. Germline CDR1 reads MRHNA; CDR2 reads SNTAGT. With V trimmed by 4 bases and J by 4 bases, 0 bases remained unmatched. The CDR3 nucleotides are TGTGCCAGCAGTGGGGACAGCACCGGGGAGCTGTTTTTT. Translation gives CASSGDSTGELFF.

The CDR3 DNA sequence: TGCGCCAGCAGCAACAGGGCACTGAACACTGAAGCTTTCTTT. It specifies CASSNRALNTEAFF. The chain has TRBV4-1 and TRBJ1-1; possible D gene TRBD1, 6 bases. Trimming shortened V by 5 bases and J by 0 bases, and 10 bases separated the two germline ends. The CDR3 is 14 amino acids. Germline values: CDR1 MGHRA, CDR2 YSYEKL.

In this sample, this clone turned up a few times. The chain has TRBV29-1 and TRBJ2-6; D uncertain. From germline, CDR1 is SQVTM and CDR2 ANQGSEA. V lost 4 bases and J 0 bases, leaving 4 bases between the germline ends. The CDR3 is made up of 13 amino acids. Here the CDR3 DNA reads TGCAGCGTTGCATCCTCTGGGGCCAACGTCCTGACTTTC. It is translated as CSVASSGANVLTF.

This rearrangement joins TRBV7-8 to TRBJ1-4, with 11 positions matching TRBD1. This CDR3 comprises 14 residues. V shed 5 bases, J shed 7 bases, and the junction held 3 bases outside the gene matches. Looked up from germline, CDR1 is SGHVS and CDR2 is FQNEAQ. The CDR3 DNA is TGTGCCAGCAGCCCGGGACAGGGGGGTGAAAAACTGTTTTTT. Its translation is CASSPGQGGEKLFF.

The chain carries TRBV5-1 and TRBJ1-3; D call uncertain. Germline V gene data show CDR1 as SGHRS and CDR2 as YFSETQ. The CDR3 runs to 15 residues. V was pared by 0 bases and J by 0 bases, with 7 bases between. CDR3 in amino acids: CASSLVPYSGNTIYF. CDR3 bases: TGCGCCAGCAGCTTGGTGCCTTACTCTGGAAACACCATATATTTT. Based on the CDR3 plus reference TRBV5-1 and TRBJ1-3, the full variable domain is KAGVTQTPRYLIKTRGQQVTLSCSPISGHRSVSWYQQTPGQGLQFLFEYFSETQRNKGNFPGRFSGRQFSNSRSEMNVSTLELGDSALYLCASSLVPYSGNTIYFGEGSWLTVV.

This chain links TRBV5-1 with TRBJ1-4, with 7 bases identical to TRBD1. The CDR3 is made up of 14 amino acids. Trimming removed 4 bases from V and 4 bases from J; junction bases left unmatched: 4. The germline gives CDR1 SGHRS, CDR2 YFSETQ. The CDR3 loop is CASSQQGFNEKLFF. DNA for the CDR3: TGCGCCAGCAGCCAACAGGGGTTTAATGAAAAACTGTTTTTT.